The T cell receptor beta chain described here comes from a study of cytotoxic CD8 clonotypes in ibrutinib-treated CLL. Turning to the study itself: Responses: some 25 partial, 2 complete; after median around 68 months, about 15 stayed remitted, approximately twelve progressed. General study findings and limits: Age-matched healthy donor levels were exceeded by baseline clonality, which tracked circulating CD8+ T-cell counts.

With respect to this clone: Its target is unknown.

TCRdb's table, derived via immunoSEQ multiplex PCR, lists solely in-frame clones and lacks some. The sample comprises 35,000 to 55,000 clones, less than 70% of which are singletons, and roughly 13% rests with the top ten. This material consisted of PBMCs, taken after 12 months of ibrutinib treatment. The receptor's source is a human donor with chronic lymphocytic leukemia.

DNA of the CDR3: TGCGCCAGCAGCCCGACCCTTAGCACCGGGGAGCTGTTTTTT. It specifies CASSPTLSTGELFF. J is TRBJ2-2 and V is TRBV5-1; D unresolved. CDR3 size: 14 residues. V lost 4 bases and J 4 bases, leaving 11 bases between the germline ends. Germline CDR1 is SGHRS and CDR2 is YFSETQ. The full variable domain, in which reference TRBV5-1 and TRBJ2-2 provide the parts outside the CDR3, is KAGVTQTPRYLIKTRGQQVTLSCSPISGHRSVSWYQQTPGQGLQFLFEYFSETQRNKGNFPGRFSGRQFSNSRSEMNVSTLELGDSALYLCASSPTLSTGELFFGEGSRLTVL.